A selection of T cell receptor beta chains follows, all from one sample in a study of blood T cells in healthy people across ages. TCRdb recomputed calls from the 5' RACE reads with MiXCR, one row per CDR3 protein. The repertoire holds about 730,000 distinct CDR3 sequences, around 46% seen once, with 20% to 25% in the top ten. Sequencing input: blood. The receptor set was obtained from a woman in her fifties or sixties in good health. CDR3s include the opening cysteine and the closing phenylalanine or tryptophan. The D gene is left open where the match is weak. Clone sizes are given selectively: once, few, many, or a class where the clone is expanded.

abundance: many; j_gene: TRBJ2-7; d_gene: TRBD1; v_gene: TRBV3-1; CDR3aa: CASSQGQGAGEQYF; CDR3nt: TGTGCCAGCAGCCAAGGACAGGGGGCAGGGGAGCAGTACTTC
abundance: -; j_gene: TRBJ1-2; d_gene: TRBD1; v_gene: TRBV6-5; CDR3aa: CASSGTGGYGYTF; CDR3nt: TGTGCCAGCAGTGGGACAGGGGGCTATGGCTACACCTTC
abundance: few; j_gene: TRBJ2-2; d_gene: -; v_gene: TRBV9; CDR3aa: CASSVGGVNTGELFF; CDR3nt: TGTGCCAGCAGCGTAGGGGGAGTCAACACCGGGGAGCTGTTTTTT
abundance: -; j_gene: TRBJ1-4; d_gene: TRBD1; v_gene: TRBV20-1; CDR3aa: CSARPRGRTNEKLFF; CDR3nt: TGCAGTGCTAGACCCAGGGGGAGGACTAATGAAAAACTGTTTTTT
abundance: -; j_gene: TRBJ2-1; d_gene: -; v_gene: TRBV24-1; CDR3aa: CATRGPNSYNEQFF; CDR3nt: TGTGCCACCAGAGGCCCGAACAGCTACAATGAGCAGTTCTTC
abundance: -; j_gene: TRBJ2-3; d_gene: -; v_gene: TRBV25-1; CDR3aa: CASSDLTRGHDTQYF; CDR3nt: TGTGCCAGCAGTGACCTCACACGGGGTCATGATACGCAGTATTTT
abundance: -; j_gene: TRBJ2-1; d_gene: TRBD2; v_gene: TRBV6-2/TRBV6-3; CDR3aa: CASKLAGVSYNEQFF; CDR3nt: TGTGCCAGCAAATTAGCGGGAGTATCCTACAATGAGCAGTTCTTC
abundance: few; j_gene: TRBJ2-3; d_gene: TRBD2; v_gene: TRBV5-5; CDR3aa: CASSVGRGTSGILDTQYF; CDR3nt: TGTGCCAGCAGCGTGGGACGCGGGACTAGCGGGATTTTGGATACGCAGTATTTT
abundance: -; j_gene: TRBJ2-5; d_gene: TRBD2; v_gene: TRBV9; CDR3aa: CASSVSGGAEAETQYF; CDR3nt: TGTGCCAGCAGCGTTAGCGGGGGGGCTGAAGCAGAGACCCAGTACTTC
abundance: -; j_gene: TRBJ1-2; d_gene: -; v_gene: TRBV20-1; CDR3aa: CSARPQLLNYGYTF; CDR3nt: TGCAGTGCTAGGCCCCAGCTACTAAACTATGGCTACACCTTC
abundance: many; j_gene: TRBJ2-1; d_gene: TRBD2; v_gene: TRBV15; CDR3aa: CATSRPGTSGYNEQFF; CDR3nt: TGTGCCACCAGCAGACCCGGGACTAGCGGCTACAATGAGCAGTTCTTC
abundance: -; j_gene: TRBJ2-2; d_gene: TRBD1; v_gene: TRBV15; CDR3aa: CATSRDWASWTGETGELFF; CDR3nt: TGTGCCACCAGCAGAGATTGGGCTTCGTGGACAGGGGAGACCGGGGAGCTGTTTTTT
abundance: -; j_gene: TRBJ1-4; d_gene: TRBD1; v_gene: TRBV20-1; CDR3aa: CSARGSRGGNEKLFF; CDR3nt: TGCAGTGCTAGGGGGTCCAGGGGGGGTAATGAAAAACTGTTTTTT
abundance: -; j_gene: TRBJ1-6; d_gene: -; v_gene: TRBV9; CDR3aa: CASSVRDLDNSPLHF; CDR3nt: TGTGCCAGCAGCGTAAGGGACCTAGATAATTCACCCCTCCACTTT